Below, 17 T cell receptor beta chains from the same sample are listed, as sequenced in a study of blood T cell repertoires in COVID-19. Data came from immunoSEQ multiplex PCR; TCRdb stores just in-frame clones and leaves some out. The sample shows 220,000 or so clones, approximately 90% of them seen only once. Sequenced material: peripheral blood. The receptors were sampled from a woman between 45 and 65 years old with COVID-19, enrolled during active disease.

This clone was counted a single time. Other DNA sequences within the sample encode an identical CDR3. The chain couples TRBV7-2 to TRBJ2-2; 12 bases are shared with TRBD2. Germline V gene sequence: CDR1 SGHTA, CDR2 FQGNSA. The CDR3 extends over 16 amino acids. The junction had 5 bases not matched to a gene; V was cut back by 5 bases and J by 4 bases. The CDR3 nucleotides read TGTGCCAGCAGCGCCCTAGCGGGGGGGCGCACCGGGGAGCTGTTTTTT. It is translated as CASSALAGGRTGELFF.

The V and J genes are TRBV24-1 and TRBJ2-1, with 11 bases that match TRBD2. V shed 3 bases, J shed 9 bases, and the junction held 9 bases outside the gene matches. CDR3 length equals 16 residues. Germline V CDR1 and CDR2: KGHDR, SFDVKD. CDR3 sequence reads: CATSDTYTSGGGEQFF. CDR3 nucleotide sequence: TGTGCCACCAGTGATACCTACACTAGCGGGGGTGGTGAGCAGTTCTTC.

The chain has TRBV19 and TRBJ1-4; 8 bases agree with TRBD1. CDR3 length: 15 amino acids. V lost 5 bases, J lost 7 bases, and 9 bases stayed unmatched. CDR1 and CDR2 from the germline V gene are LNHDA and SQIVND (reference sequence). CDR3 sequence (DNA): TGTGCCAGTAGTGGGCGGACAGGGCGTAGTGAAAAACTGTTTTTT. This sequence encodes CASSGRTGRSEKLFF. Full variable domain (rest looked up from reference TRBV19 and TRBJ1-4): DGGITQSPKYLFRKEGQNVTLSCEQNLNHDAMYWYRQDPGQGLRLIYYSQIVNDFQKGDIAEGYSVSREKKESFPLTVTSAQKNPTAFYLCASSGRTGRSEKLFFGSGTQLSVL.

The V call is TRBV29-1, the J call TRBJ2-4; 7 bases fit TRBD2. V gave up 3 bases and J gave up 1 base; unmatched junction bases: 3. The CDR3 loop spans 14 amino acids. CDR1 and CDR2 (germline): SQVTM, ANQGSEA. The CDR3 sequence: CSVDFGGAKNIQYF. The CDR3 nucleotides are TGCAGCGTTGATTTCGGGGGGGCCAAAAACATTCAGTACTTC.

The chain has TRBV6-5 and TRBJ2-3; D is unresolved. The germline gives CDR1 MNHEY, CDR2 SVGAGI. Trimming left V 4 bases short and J 0 bases short, with 8 bases between. The CDR3 runs 14 residues. CDR3 DNA sequence: TGTGCCAGCAGTTTGACACAAAGCACAGATACGCAGTATTTT. Translated, it gives CASSLTQSTDTQYF.

The DNA of the CDR3 is TGTGCCAGCGCCTCTGACAGGGGGCTAGGAGGCTACACCTTC. This translates into CASASDRGLGGYTF. The gene calls are TRBV27 and TRBJ1-2; the match to TRBD1 covers 10 bases. This CDR3 comprises 14 residues. Germline CDR1 and CDR2: MNHEY and SMNVEV (reference sequence). The V segment lost 8 bases and the J segment 8 bases; nucleotides outside the gene matches: 11.

This chain uses TRBV2 with TRBJ1-6, with a possible D match to TRBD1 (5 bases). V was shortened by 7 bases and J by 0 bases, with 10 bases between the two germline ends. Looked up from germline, CDR1 is SNHLY and CDR2 is FYNNEI. The CDR3 is 15 residues long. The CDR3 sequence is CASNGRGSYNSPLHF. CDR3 bases: TGTGCCAGCAACGGGAGGGGCTCCTATAATTCACCCCTCCACTTT.

This clone showed up just once. V and J are TRBV15 and TRBJ2-3; D possibly corresponds to TRBD1 (5 bases). The CDR3 consists of 16 residues. V shed 1 base and J shed 3 bases, with 14 bases lying between them. Germline loops: CDR1 LNHNV, CDR2 YYDKDF (reference sequence). The CDR3 DNA reads TGTGCCACCAGCAGAGGGGGCGTGATTCTTACAGATACGCAGTATTTT. This sequence encodes CATSRGGVILTDTQYF.

The chain links TRBV9 to TRBJ1-2; D is perhaps TRBD1 (6 bases). CDR3 size: 15 residues. Looked up from germline, CDR1 is SGDLS and CDR2 is YYNGEE. V gave up 0 bases and J gave up 2 bases, with 11 bases separating them. CDR3 amino acids: CASSVVAGQNYGYTF. Here the CDR3 DNA reads TGTGCCAGCAGCGTAGTAGCAGGACAGAACTATGGCTACACCTTC.

The V gene is TRBV10-3, the J gene TRBJ1-1; D remains ambiguous. The CDR3 runs 13 residues. V was cut by 10 bases and J by 1 base, with 13 bases left in between. Germline CDR1 ENHRY, CDR2 SYGVKD. The CDR3 loop reads CASEAEPNTEAFF. CDR3 coding DNA: TGTGCCAGCGAGGCCGAACCGAACACTGAAGCTTTCTTT.

CDR3 DNA: TGTGCCAGCAGACGGGGGGGCGTGGGGAACGAAAAACTGTTTTTT. Translating gives CASRRGGVGNEKLFF. This sequence joins TRBV3-1 (or the pseudogene TRBV3-2) and TRBJ1-4, with D tentatively TRBD1 (6 bases). The CDR3 has 15 residues. Per germline, CDR1 LGHDT and CDR2 YNNKEL (reference sequence). The germline V and J ends were trimmed by 6 bases and 8 bases, with 19 bases remaining between them.

This chain connects TRBV12-3 or TRBV12-4 to TRBJ1-2, with a weak D call TRBD1 (5 bases). This CDR3 has 13 residues. V was shortened by 3 bases and J by 4 bases, with 9 bases between the two germline ends. CDR3 region: CASSFRGSYGYTF. The CDR3 DNA reads as TGTGCCAGCAGTTTTAGGGGATCCTATGGCTACACCTTC.

The chain has TRBV2 and TRBJ1-1; 7 bases line up with TRBD1. The CDR3 has 15 residues. The germline V gene encodes CDR1 SNHLY and CDR2 FYNNEI. Unmatched junction bases numbered 15, after V lost 8 bases and J lost 6 bases. The CDR3 loop is CASRDSSTLGAEAFF. Here the CDR3 DNA reads TGTGCCAGCCGGGACAGTAGTACCCTCGGTGCTGAAGCTTTCTTT.

This clone appeared a single time. CDR3 in amino acids: CASSFLRFLFF. As DNA, the CDR3 is TGTGCCAGCAGTTTCCTCCGGTTTCTGTTTTTT. The chain carries TRBV28 and TRBJ1-4; D gene uncertain. The length of the CDR3 is 11 residues. The germline V gene encodes CDR1 MDHEN and CDR2 SYDVKM. V lost 3 bases, J lost 14 bases, and 10 bases lay in between.

V gene TRBV6-2 or TRBV6-3 combines with J gene TRBJ2-2, with 8 positions matching TRBD1. CDR3 length: 15 amino acids. Germline trimming cut 2 bases from V and 1 base from J; bases unmatched to any gene: 0. Per germline, CDR1 MNHEY and CDR2 SVGEGT. DNA of the CDR3: TGTGCCAGCAGTTACGGGACAGGGAACACCGGGGAGCTGTTTTTT. Translated: CASSYGTGNTGELFF.

This sequence joins TRBV9 and TRBJ1-1; D ambiguous. The V and J ends lost 4 bases and 4 bases respectively, with 20 bases between them. The CDR3 totals 16 residues. CDR1 is SGDLS and CDR2 is YYNGEE in the germline V gene. The CDR3 DNA is TGTGCCAGCAGCCCTCCTTCCGCGGCCGAGGGCACTGAAGCTTTCTTT. Protein: CASSPPSAAEGTEAFF.

This chain connects TRBV6-2 or TRBV6-3 to TRBJ1-4; D is perhaps TRBD1 (6 bases). Trimming removed 6 bases at V and 8 bases at J, with 19 bases between. Germline CDR1 reads MNHEY; CDR2 reads SVGEGT. The CDR3 consists of 15 residues. DNA for the CDR3: TGTGCCAGCAGCAGCCGACAGGCCCCTAGGGAAAAACTGTTTTTT. This gives the protein CASSSRQAPREKLFF.